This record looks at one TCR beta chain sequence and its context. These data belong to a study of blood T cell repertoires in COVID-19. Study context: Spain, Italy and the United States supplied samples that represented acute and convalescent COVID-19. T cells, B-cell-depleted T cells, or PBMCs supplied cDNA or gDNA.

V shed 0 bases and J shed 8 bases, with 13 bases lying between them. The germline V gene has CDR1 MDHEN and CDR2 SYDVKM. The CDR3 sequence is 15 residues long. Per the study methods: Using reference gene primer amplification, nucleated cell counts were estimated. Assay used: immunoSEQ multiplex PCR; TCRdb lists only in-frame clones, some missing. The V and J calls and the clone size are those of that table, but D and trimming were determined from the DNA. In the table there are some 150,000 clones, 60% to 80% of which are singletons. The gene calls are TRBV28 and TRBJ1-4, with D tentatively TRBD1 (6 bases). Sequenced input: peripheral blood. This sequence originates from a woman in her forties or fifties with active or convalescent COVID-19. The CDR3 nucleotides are TGTGCCAGCAGTTTATGGGGGGCGTCTGAAGAAAAACTGTTTTTT. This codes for CASSLWGASEEKLFF.